These T cell receptor beta chains were read from a single sample in a study of regulatory T cells in long-lasting Graves disease. TCRdb re-derived calls from the multiplex PCR reads in MiXCR, one entry per CDR3 protein. The sample comprises some 250,000 distinct CDR3 sequences, roughly 21% of which are singletons, and approximately 13% rests with the top ten. Specimen: peripheral blood mononuclear cells (PBMCs), collected at new diagnosis, from a patient treated with antithyroid drugs. These receptors were obtained from a female donor with Graves disease. The CDR3 runs from the conserved cysteine through the conserved F or W. The order of the fields is clone size, V gene, J gene, CDR3 protein. Where a row states a size, it is once, few, many or the class of an expanded clone; other rows omit it.

size: NA
V: TRBV7-8
J: TRBJ2-1
CDR3: CASSSQGRHEQFF

size: many
V: TRBV20-1
J: TRBJ2-7
CDR3: CSARGGQSSYEQYF

size: NA
V: TRBV28
J: TRBJ2-1
CDR3: CASSSRLAGGLQGLYNEQFF

size: NA
V: TRBV6-2/TRBV6-3
J: TRBJ1-2
CDR3: CASSYPDRPGANYGYTF

size: many
V: TRBV20-1
J: TRBJ1-1
CDR3: CSARAPGTEAFF

size: NA
V: TRBV10-3
J: TRBJ1-1
CDR3: CAISENRPNTEAFF

size: many
V: TRBV6-1
J: TRBJ1-2
CDR3: CASRPGSSANYGYTF

size: many
V: TRBV9
J: TRBJ1-6
CDR3: CASSGRHGADNSPLHF

size: NA
V: TRBV20-1
J: TRBJ2-1
CDR3: CSARLTSGTSGEQFF

size: many
V: TRBV18
J: TRBJ2-5
CDR3: CASSPGQKETQYF

size: many
V: TRBV10-2
J: TRBJ2-3
CDR3: CASSASLPTADTQYF

size: many
V: TRBV18
J: TRBJ2-2
CDR3: CASSPWDTSTGELFF

size: many
V: TRBV20-1
J: TRBJ2-1
CDR3: CSARERGSSYNEQFF

size: many
V: TRBV12-3/TRBV12-4
J: TRBJ1-2
CDR3: CASSLRGTENYGYTF

size: many
V: TRBV28
J: TRBJ2-7
CDR3: CASSLSPVIYEQYF

size: many
V: TRBV12-3/TRBV12-4
J: NA
CDR3: CASRPAGTFLRETQYF

size: many
V: TRBV7-2
J: TRBJ2-1
CDR3: CASSLGSRWGSGEQFF

size: NA
V: TRBV29-1
J: TRBJ2-1
CDR3: CSVARLAGGPHEQFF

size: NA
V: TRBV20-1
J: TRBJ2-3
CDR3: CSAETSGGADTQYF

size: many
V: TRBV5-1
J: TRBJ2-1
CDR3: CASSQGATSGRNEQFF